What follows are 24 T cell receptor beta chains derived from one specimen sequenced in a study of shared T cell receptors in the human thymus. Profiled with immunoSEQ multiplex PCR; TCRdb holds only in-frame clones, not every one. The sample consists of over 650,000 clones, more than 75% of them appearing once. This same sample was also part of a study on human thymus T cells.

The sequenced material came from thymocytes. Every receptor here comes from a boy in the first two years of life with a congenital heart defect.

The chain is built from TRBV28 and TRBJ1-1; D gene unclear. This CDR3 has 14 amino acids. CDR1 and CDR2 (germline): MDHEN, SYDVKM. Trimming pared 1 base from V and 2 bases from J, leaving 8 bases between. CDR3 DNA: TGTGCCAGCAGTTTATTTGGAGGAAACACTGAAGCTTTCTTT. The encoded protein is CASSLFGGNTEAFF. The entire variable domain, with the rest obtained from reference TRBV28 and TRBJ1-1, is as follows: DVKVTQSSRYLVKRTGEKVFLECVQDMDHENMFWYRQDPGLGLRLIYFSYDVKMKEKGDIPEGYSVSREKKERFSLILESASTNQTSMYLCASSLFGGNTEAFFGQGTRLTVV.

The V gene is TRBV4-3, the J gene TRBJ1-4; TRBD1 is a possible D gene (6 bases). The CDR3 contains 19 residues. The V gene's germline CDR1 is LGHNA and CDR2 YSLEER. Trimming pared 5 bases from V and 8 bases from J, leaving 30 bases between. The CDR3 DNA sequence: TGCGCCAGCAGCTTATCCATACTTTCCAGGGGCGGGTTTGGAGAAAAACTGTTTTTT. Translating it yields CASSLSILSRGGFGEKLFF.

The gene calls are TRBV5-4 and TRBJ2-7; D might be TRBD1 (5 bases). The germline V and J ends were trimmed by 7 bases and 0 bases, with 17 bases remaining between them. There are 15 residues in the CDR3. Germline lookup yields CDR1 SGHNT and CDR2 YYREEE (reference sequence). CDR3 region: CASQAPTVSSYEQYF. Here the CDR3 DNA reads TGTGCCAGCCAGGCCCCGACAGTAAGCTCCTACGAGCAGTACTTC.

The gene calls are TRBV4-1 and TRBJ1-2; D possibly corresponds to TRBD1 (5 bases). V was trimmed by 0 bases and J by 0 bases, leaving 14 bases between them. The CDR3 has 17 amino acids. Germline-derived CDR1 and CDR2 are MGHRA and YSYEKL. CDR3 loop: CASSQDPLGGSNYGYTF. Here the CDR3 DNA reads TGCGCCAGCAGCCAAGATCCTCTCGGGGGATCTAACTATGGCTACACCTTC.

This rearrangement joins TRBV30 to TRBJ2-7, with 7 bases fitting TRBD2. The V gene end was trimmed by 3 bases and the J gene end by 4 bases; junction bases not matched to a gene: 6. The CDR3 is made up of 13 amino acids. The germline CDR1 and CDR2 sequences are GTSNPN and SVGIG (reference sequence). CDR3 region: CAWRGRGLYEQYF. CDR3 DNA sequence: TGTGCCTGGAGAGGGAGGGGTCTGTACGAGCAGTACTTC.

The table lists this clone with a few counts. This rearrangement joins TRBV19 to TRBJ1-1, with 9 nucleotides matching TRBD1. This CDR3 has 16 amino acids. Germline V lookup: CDR1 LNHDA, CDR2 SQIVND (reference sequence). After removal of 5 bases from V and 1 base from J, the junction contained 8 bases not matched to a gene. CDR3 protein: CASSFPQGAGNTEAFF. Here the CDR3 DNA reads TGTGCCAGTAGTTTCCCACAGGGGGCAGGGAACACTGAAGCTTTCTTT. The full variable domain, in which reference TRBV19 and TRBJ1-1 provide the parts outside the CDR3, is DGGITQSPKYLFRKEGQNVTLSCEQNLNHDAMYWYRQDPGQGLRLIYYSQIVNDFQKGDIAEGYSVSREKKESFPLTVTSAQKNPTAFYLCASSFPQGAGNTEAFFGQGTRLTVV.

The chain employs TRBV6-1 and TRBJ2-7; TRBD2 matches at 9 bases. The germline V gene encodes CDR1 MNHNS and CDR2 SASEGT. There are 19 residues in the CDR3. J gave up 0 bases and V 4 bases, and 16 bases lay outside the gene matches. The CDR3 region has the DNA TGTGCCAGCAGTGGTACCCCGGGACTAGCCCGACATTACTCCTACGAGCAGTACTTC. Protein sequence: CASSGTPGLARHYSYEQYF.

The chain is built from TRBV7-6 and TRBJ2-1, with TRBD2 identical over 15 bases. This CDR3 is built from 19 residues. The V gene end was trimmed by 3 bases and the J gene end by 8 bases; junction bases not matched to a gene: 14. Germline V lookup: CDR1 SGHVS, CDR2 FNYEAQ. Here the CDR3 reads CASSFPQGLAGGPRDEQFF. The CDR3, as DNA: TGTGCCAGCAGCTTCCCTCAAGGACTAGCGGGAGGGCCGAGGGATGAGCAGTTCTTC.

The chain combines TRBV11-2 with TRBJ2-1; the D gene is possibly TRBD1 (6 bases). V shed 6 bases and J shed 8 bases, with 17 bases lying between them. This CDR3 has 14 amino acids. Germline V gene sequence: CDR1 SGHAT, CDR2 FQNNGV. In DNA form, the CDR3 reads TGTGCCAGCAGGGTACCCGGGACATGTGATGAGCAGTTCTTC. It translates to CASRVPGTCDEQFF. The variable domain in full, completed from reference TRBV11-2 and TRBJ2-1, reads EAGVAQSPRYKIIEKRQSVAFWCNPISGHATLYWYQQILGQGPKLLIQFQNNGVVDDSQLPKDRFSAERLKGVDSTLKIQPAKLEDSAVYLCASRVPGTCDEQFFGPGTRLTVL.

The chain recombines TRBV7-9 with TRBJ1-2; TRBD1 matches 7 bases. This CDR3 spans 17 amino acids. Per germline, CDR1 SEHNR and CDR2 FQNEAQ (reference sequence). V shed 1 base, J shed 2 bases, and the junction held 10 bases outside the gene matches. CDR3 sequence (DNA): TGTGCCAGCAGCTTAGTTGTCACGGGACAGACGAACTATGGCTACACCTTC. Protein: CASSLVVTGQTNYGYTF.

The V call is TRBV4-1, the J call TRBJ2-7; D might be TRBD2 (6 bases). Trimming took off 1 base at V and 5 bases at J, with 12 bases between the two ends. Germline CDR1 is MGHRA and CDR2 is YSYEKL. The CDR3 covers 14 residues. The CDR3 sequence: CASSQVGDFDEQYF. The DNA of the CDR3 is TGCGCCAGCAGCCAAGTAGGGGACTTCGACGAGCAGTACTTC.

This rearrangement joins TRBV28 to TRBJ2-5, with 10 bases lining up with TRBD1. The CDR3 sequence is 17 residues long. Trimming cost V 7 bases and J 1 base; bases outside gene matches: 12. CDR1 is MDHEN, CDR2 SYDVKM, per germline. CDR3 sequence reads: CASKETGGIGSQETQYF. In DNA form, the CDR3 reads TGTGCCAGCAAAGAGACAGGGGGCATCGGGTCCCAAGAGACCCAGTACTTC.

V is TRBV7-9 and J is TRBJ2-1, with 11 bases lining up with TRBD2. Germline values: CDR1 SEHNR, CDR2 FQNEAQ (reference sequence). V shed 5 bases and J 4 bases; nucleotides not matched to a gene: 7. The CDR3 runs to 16 residues. CDR3 sequence (DNA): TGTGCCAGCAGCCGCAATAGCGGGGGGGATTACAATGAGCAGTTCTTC. It codes for CASSRNSGGDYNEQFF.

This chain connects TRBV27 to TRBJ2-3; the match to TRBD2 covers 8 bases. This CDR3 region has 17 residues. V trimming: 6 bases; J trimming: 1 base; junction bases outside the gene matches: 12. Germline CDR1 reads MNHEY; CDR2 reads SMNVEV (reference sequence). The CDR3 DNA reads as TGTGCCAGCAGCACCTCATTTAGCGGGAATCGCACAGATACGCAGTATTTT. This translates into CASSTSFSGNRTDTQYF.

This clone was observed a handful of times. This chain joins TRBV28 and TRBJ2-7; TRBD1 matches 9 bases. The CDR3 contains 14 residues. Germline lookup yields CDR1 MDHEN and CDR2 SYDVKM. V gave up 2 bases and J gave up 3 bases; unmatched junction bases: 2. The CDR3 loop is CASSLPGQGYEQYF. Written as DNA, the CDR3 is TGTGCCAGCAGTTTACCGGGACAGGGCTACGAGCAGTACTTC.

This clone was picked up one time. CDR3 sequence: CASSVLGLPYGYTF. In DNA form, the CDR3 reads TGTGCCAGCAGCGTTTTGGGACTGCCTTATGGCTACACCTTC. The chain links TRBV9 to TRBJ1-2, with D perhaps matching TRBD1 (5 bases). The V gene's germline CDR1 is SGDLS and CDR2 YYNGEE. V was clipped by 2 bases and J by 5 bases, with 13 bases between them. There are 14 residues in the CDR3. The full variable domain, rest sourced from reference TRBV9 and TRBJ1-2, is DSGVTQTPKHLITATGQRVTLRCSPRSGDLSVYWYQQSLDQGLQFLIQYYNGEERAKGNILERFSAQQFPDLHSELNLSSLELGDSALYFCASSVLGLPYGYTFGSGTRLTVV.

The rearrangement uses TRBV5-1 and TRBJ2-7; 9 bases are a match to TRBD2. J was trimmed by 0 bases and V by 1 base; bases with no gene match: 2. CDR1 and CDR2 (germline): SGHRS, YFSETQ. The CDR3 covers 15 residues. The CDR3 reads CASSLLSGSSYEQYF. For the CDR3, the DNA is TGCGCCAGCAGCTTGCTTAGCGGGAGCTCCTACGAGCAGTACTTC.

Concerning this clone itself: Other DNA sequences in this specimen translate into the identical CDR3. This chain links TRBV4-3 with TRBJ2-2; no clear D gene. The CDR3 contains 16 residues. Germline V lookup: CDR1 LGHNA, CDR2 YSLEER. Trimming left V 0 bases short and J 4 bases short, with 12 bases between. CDR3 in amino acids: CASSQDGERGTGELFF. CDR3 nucleotides: TGCGCCAGCAGCCAAGATGGAGAGCGCGGCACCGGGGAGCTGTTTTTT.

The chain has TRBV9 and TRBJ2-7; the D gene is possibly TRBD1 (6 bases). The germline V gene encodes CDR1 SGDLS and CDR2 YYNGEE. Deletions cut 4 bases from V and 2 bases from J, with 13 bases between. The CDR3 runs to 14 residues. CDR3 bases: TGTGCCAGCAGCCCACCCCGGGACACCTACGAGCAGTACTTC. This encodes CASSPPRDTYEQYF.

This clone was detected only once. The V and J genes are TRBV5-1 and TRBJ2-3, with D maybe TRBD1 (6 bases). Germline CDR1 reads SGHRS; CDR2 reads YFSETQ. This CDR3 spans 16 amino acids. Between the trimmed V and J ends, which lost 0 bases and 0 bases, there was a span of 11 bases. The CDR3 nucleotides read TGCGCCAGCAGCTTGGGTGGGACAAGCAGCACAGATACGCAGTATTTT. Encoded protein: CASSLGGTSSTDTQYF.

This clone appeared once. This chain joins TRBV30 and TRBJ2-1, with TRBD2 matching 12 bases. Germline V gene lookup returns CDR1 GTSNPN and CDR2 SVGIG (reference sequence). CDR3 length equals 15 residues. Trimming removed 2 bases from V and 3 bases from J; junction bases left unmatched: 2. CDR3 in DNA: TGTGCCTGGAGTCCGACTAGCGGGAGCTACAATGAGCAGTTCTTC. Its protein product is CAWSPTSGSYNEQFF.

V gene TRBV9 combines with J gene TRBJ2-2; 12 nucleotides agree with TRBD2. This CDR3 contains 18 residues. V shed 3 bases and J 0 bases; nucleotides not matched to a gene: 6. The germline V gene has CDR1 SGDLS and CDR2 YYNGEE. CDR3 protein: CASSAGLAGKTNTGELFF. In DNA form, the CDR3 reads TGTGCCAGCAGCGCCGGACTAGCGGGAAAAACGAACACCGGGGAGCTGTTTTTT.

The CDR3 bases are TGTGCCAGCAGCAGCGGGACAGGGGACTCCTACGAGCAGTACTTC. Protein product: CASSSGTGDSYEQYF. The genes are TRBV28 and TRBJ2-7; 10 positions agree with TRBD1. V shed 6 bases, J shed 0 bases, and the junction held 5 bases outside the gene matches. Germline CDR1 reads MDHEN; CDR2 reads SYDVKM. This CDR3 region has 15 residues.

The chain couples TRBV9 to TRBJ2-6; a possible D gene is TRBD2 (5 bases). V lost 4 bases to trimming and J lost 2 bases, with 16 bases between them. The CDR3 sequence is 17 residues long. Germline loops: CDR1 SGDLS, CDR2 YYNGEE. DNA of the CDR3: TGTGCCAGCAGCCCCCGGACCGGGGAACCTGGGGCCAACGTCCTGACTTTC. Its protein product is CASSPRTGEPGANVLTF.